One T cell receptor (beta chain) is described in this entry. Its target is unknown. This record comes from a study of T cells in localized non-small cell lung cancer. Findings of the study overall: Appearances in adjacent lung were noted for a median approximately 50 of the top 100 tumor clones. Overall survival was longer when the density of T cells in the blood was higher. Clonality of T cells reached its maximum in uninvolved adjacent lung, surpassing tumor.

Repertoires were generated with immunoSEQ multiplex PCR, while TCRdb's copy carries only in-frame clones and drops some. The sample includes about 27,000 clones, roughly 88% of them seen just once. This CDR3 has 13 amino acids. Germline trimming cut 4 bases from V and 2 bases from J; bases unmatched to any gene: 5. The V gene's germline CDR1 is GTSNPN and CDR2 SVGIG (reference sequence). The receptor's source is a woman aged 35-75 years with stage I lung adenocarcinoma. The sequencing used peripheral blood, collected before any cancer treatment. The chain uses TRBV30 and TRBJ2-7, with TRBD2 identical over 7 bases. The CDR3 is CAWKGLGPYEQYF. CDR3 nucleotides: TGTGCCTGGAAAGGACTAGGGCCCTACGAGCAGTACTTC.